Following are 14 T cell receptor beta chains from one sample sequenced in a study of Ad26.COV2.S vaccination and SARS-CoV-2 variants. Treatment denoted: roughly 20 received Ad26.COV2.S at low or high dose, single or two shots; about 5 received placebo; per-sample allocation not given. Specimens were obtained on day 63 following the first vaccine or placebo injection. Some clones are missing from TCRdb's copy, which holds only in-frame ones; the method was immunoSEQ multiplex PCR. The sample gives over 200,000 clones, roughly 88% of which show up once; over 8.5% is in the top ten. The material was peripheral blood, obtained in a trial of Ad26.COV2.S vaccine versus placebo. These receptors originate from a person aged 18-65 years who received the Ad26.COV2.S COVID-19 vaccine or a placebo.

The rearrangement joins TRBV7-3 to TRBJ2-2, with D perhaps being TRBD1 or TRBD2 (6 bases each). V was cut by 5 bases and J by 7 bases, with 17 bases left in between. Germline loops: CDR1 SGHTA, CDR2 FQGTGA. The CDR3 spans 15 residues. CDR3 loop: CASSPQEGVSGELFF. The CDR3 DNA sequence: TGTGCCAGCAGCCCCCAGGAGGGGGTCAGCGGGGAGCTGTTTTTT.

This clone was detected a few times. This chain links TRBV4-1 with TRBJ2-7, with unresolved D. V was cut by 1 base and J by 6 bases, with 7 bases left in between. From germline, CDR1 is MGHRA and CDR2 YSYEKL. CDR3 length: 12 residues. The CDR3 bases are TGCGCCAGCAGCCAAGCCGTGGGCGAGCAGTACTTC. The encoded protein is CASSQAVGEQYF.

The chain employs TRBV9 and TRBJ2-5; D is uncertain. This CDR3 contains 11 residues. CDR1 and CDR2 from the germline V gene are SGDLS and YYNGEE. Trimming left V 0 bases short and J 5 bases short, with 2 bases between. CDR3 DNA sequence: TGTGCCAGCAGCGTAGAGGAGACCCAGTACTTC. Translating gives CASSVEETQYF.

The sample holds one count of this clone. CDR3 in amino acids: CAWSPGTSGVDTQYF. CDR3 nucleotides: TGTGCCTGGAGTCCCGGGACCAGCGGGGTAGATACGCAGTATTTT. This rearrangement joins TRBV30 to TRBJ2-3, with 7 bases matching TRBD2. The CDR3 totals 15 residues. The V and J ends lost 2 bases and 5 bases, in that order; junction bases with no gene match: 10. Germline values: CDR1 GTSNPN, CDR2 SVGIG (reference sequence).

The genes are TRBV7-2 and TRBJ2-5; D call uncertain. The germline CDR1 and CDR2 sequences are SGHTA and FQGNSA. V shed 1 base and J shed 5 bases, with 14 bases lying between them. This CDR3 region has 15 residues. The CDR3 protein is CASSLGASPRETQYF. Here the CDR3 DNA reads TGTGCCAGCAGCTTAGGGGCGTCCCCAAGGGAGACCCAGTACTTC.

The chain employs TRBV6-6 and TRBJ1-6; D may be TRBD1 (5 bases). V lost 8 bases and J 11 bases, leaving 13 bases between the germline ends. Germline loops: CDR1 MNHNY, CDR2 SVGAGI (reference sequence). This CDR3 contains 12 residues. CDR3: CASSSGATPLHF. The CDR3 DNA sequence: TGTGCCAGCTCGTCCGGGGCCACACCCCTCCACTTT.

V and J are TRBV7-9 and TRBJ2-5, with 8 bases matching TRBD1. CDR1 is SEHNR, CDR2 FQNEAQ, per germline (reference sequence). V trimming: 1 base; J trimming: 2 bases; junction bases outside the gene matches: 6. This CDR3 is built from 16 residues. The CDR3 sequence is CASSLGFRGHQETQYF. DNA of the CDR3: TGTGCCAGCAGCTTAGGGTTCAGGGGGCATCAAGAGACCCAGTACTTC.

This clone was seen a few times. This chain joins TRBV4-2 and TRBJ2-5, with TRBD2 as a possible D gene (6 bases). Germline V gives CDR1 LGHNA, CDR2 YNFKEQ. Trimming took 1 base from V and 3 from J, leaving 15 bases between them. CDR3 length: 16 amino acids. CDR3 residues: CASSQASGTREETQYF. DNA for the CDR3: TGTGCCAGCAGCCAAGCATCCGGGACTCGCGAAGAGACCCAGTACTTC.

This sequence joins TRBV29-1 and TRBJ1-6; D is ambiguous. There are 13 residues in the CDR3. CDR1 and CDR2 from the germline V gene are SQVTM and ANQGSEA. V lost 6 bases to trimming and J lost 4 bases, with 10 bases between them. DNA of the CDR3: TGCAGCGTCCGGCTTGATTATAATTCACCCCTCCACTTT. It translates to CSVRLDYNSPLHF.

The rearrangement joins TRBV3-1 (or the pseudogene TRBV3-2) to TRBJ2-2, with D possibly TRBD2 on 5 matching bases. Trimming left V 0 bases short and J 2 bases short, with 13 bases between. Per germline, CDR1 LGHDT and CDR2 YNNKEL (reference sequence). This CDR3 has 17 amino acids. Here the CDR3 reads CASSQDPGGFNTGELFF. The CDR3 DNA reads as TGTGCCAGCAGCCAAGACCCCGGAGGCTTTAACACCGGGGAGCTGTTTTTT.

The V and J genes are TRBV18 and TRBJ2-7; D not certain. Trimming stripped 2 bases from V and 3 bases from J, with 8 bases between. This CDR3 is built from 13 residues. Germline V gene sequence: CDR1 KGHSH, CDR2 LQKENI. Here the CDR3 reads CASSPAWGYEQYF. DNA for the CDR3: TGTGCCAGCTCACCAGCATGGGGCTACGAGCAGTACTTC.

J is TRBJ2-7 and V is TRBV5-1; maybe TRBD1 (7 bases). The V gene's germline CDR1 is SGHRS and CDR2 YFSETQ. Trimming left V 3 bases short and J 2 bases short, with 12 bases between. The CDR3 runs 14 residues. This CDR3 is CASSSSGGTYEQYF. In DNA, the CDR3 is TGCGCCAGCAGCTCATCAGGGGGGACCTACGAGCAGTACTTC.

This chain connects TRBV6-5 to TRBJ2-2; D not certain. Between the trimmed V and J ends, which lost 8 bases and 6 bases, there was a span of 19 bases. Germline CDR1 and CDR2: MNHEY and SVGAGI. The CDR3 is 15 residues long. In DNA, the CDR3 is TGTGCCAGCCGGAGACTTTGGGAAGGACCCGGGGAGCTGTTTTTT. As protein: CASRRLWEGPGELFF.

The chain has TRBV9 and TRBJ1-1, with 7 bases matching TRBD1. The V and J ends lost 4 bases and 5 bases, in that order; junction bases with no gene match: 5. Germline V gives CDR1 SGDLS, CDR2 YYNGEE. The CDR3 is 13 amino acids. CDR3 in DNA: TGTGCCAGCAGCACCCGGGACAGTACTGAAGCTTTCTTT. It translates to CASSTRDSTEAFF. The full variable domain, with the rest looked up from reference TRBV9 and TRBJ1-1, is DSGVTQTPKHLITATGQRVTLRCSPRSGDLSVYWYQQSLDQGLQFLIQYYNGEERAKGNILERFSAQQFPDLHSELNLSSLELGDSALYFCASSTRDSTEAFFGQGTRLTVV.